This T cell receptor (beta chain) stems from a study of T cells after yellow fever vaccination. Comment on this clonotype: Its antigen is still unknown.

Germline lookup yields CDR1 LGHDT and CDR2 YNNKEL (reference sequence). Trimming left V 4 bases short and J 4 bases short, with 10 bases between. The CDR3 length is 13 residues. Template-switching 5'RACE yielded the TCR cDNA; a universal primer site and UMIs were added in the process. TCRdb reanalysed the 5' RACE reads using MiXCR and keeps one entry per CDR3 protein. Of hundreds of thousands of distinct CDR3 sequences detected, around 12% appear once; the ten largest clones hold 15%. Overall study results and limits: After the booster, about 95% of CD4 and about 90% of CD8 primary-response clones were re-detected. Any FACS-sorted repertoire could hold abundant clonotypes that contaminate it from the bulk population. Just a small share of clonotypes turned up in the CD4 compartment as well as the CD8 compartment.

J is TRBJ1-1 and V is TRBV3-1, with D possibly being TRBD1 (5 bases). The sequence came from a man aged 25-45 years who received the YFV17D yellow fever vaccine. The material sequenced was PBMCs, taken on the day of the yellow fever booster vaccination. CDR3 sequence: CASSPDSSTEAFF. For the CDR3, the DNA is TGTGCCAGCAGCCCAGACAGCAGCACTGAAGCTTTCTTT. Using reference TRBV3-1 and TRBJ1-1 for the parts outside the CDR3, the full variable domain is DTAVSQTPKYLVTQMGNDKSIKCEQNLGHDTMYWYKQDSKKFLKIMFSYNNKELIINETVPNRFSPKSPDKAHLNLHINSLELGDSAVYFCASSPDSSTEAFFGQGTRLTVV.